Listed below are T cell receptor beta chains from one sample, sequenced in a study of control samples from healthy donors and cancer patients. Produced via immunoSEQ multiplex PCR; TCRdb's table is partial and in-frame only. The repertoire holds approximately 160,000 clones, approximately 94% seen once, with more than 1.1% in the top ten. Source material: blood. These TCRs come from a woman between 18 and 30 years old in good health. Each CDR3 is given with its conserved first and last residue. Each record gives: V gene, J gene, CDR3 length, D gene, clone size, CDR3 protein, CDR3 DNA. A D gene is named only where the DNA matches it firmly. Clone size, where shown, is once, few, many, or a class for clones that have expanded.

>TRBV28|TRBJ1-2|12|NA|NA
CASSLQGYGYTF
TGTGCCAGCAGTTTGCAGGGTTACGGCTACACCTTC
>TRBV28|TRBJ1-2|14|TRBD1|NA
CASSSPTGSDGYTF
TGTGCCAGCAGTTCCCCGACAGGGTCCGATGGCTACACCTTC
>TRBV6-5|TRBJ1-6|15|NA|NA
CASRYSGTLNSPLHF
TGTGCCAGCAGGTACTCCGGGACACTTAATTCACCCCTCCACTTT
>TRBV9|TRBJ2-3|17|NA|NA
CASSVEKRGPSTDTQYF
TGTGCCAGCAGCGTAGAGAAAAGGGGACCTAGCACAGATACGCAGTATTTT
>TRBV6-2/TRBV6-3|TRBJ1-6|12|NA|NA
CASSSSNSPLHF
TGTGCCAGCAGTTCCTCTAATTCACCCCTCCACTTT
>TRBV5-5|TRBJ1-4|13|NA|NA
CASSSKPGEKLFF
TGTGCCAGCAGCTCCAAACCAGGGGAAAAACTGTTTTTT
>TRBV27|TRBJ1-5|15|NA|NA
CASSATGTPNQPQHF
TGTGCCAGCAGTGCAACCGGGACACCCAATCAGCCCCAGCATTTT
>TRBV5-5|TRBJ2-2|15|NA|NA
CASSFPDWNTGELFF
TGTGCCAGCAGCTTCCCCGACTGGAACACCGGGGAGCTGTTTTTT
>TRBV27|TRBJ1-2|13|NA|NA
CASSARTVDGYTF
TGTGCCAGCAGTGCCCGGACAGTAGATGGCTACACCTTC
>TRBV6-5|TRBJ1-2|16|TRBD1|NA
CASSYSGDSFLYGYTF
TGTGCCAGCAGTTACAGTGGGGACAGCTTCCTCTATGGCTACACCTTC
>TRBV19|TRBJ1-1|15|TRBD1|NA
CASSTSRTGRAEAFF
TGTGCCAGTAGTACTTCAAGGACAGGGAGGGCTGAAGCTTTCTTT
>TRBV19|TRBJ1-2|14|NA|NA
CASSIGAGVLSYTF
TGTGCCAGTAGTATAGGGGCGGGTGTTTTGAGCTACACCTTC
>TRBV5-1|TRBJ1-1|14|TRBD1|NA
CASSSGQGNTEAFF
TGCGCCAGCAGCTCGGGACAGGGGAACACTGAAGCTTTCTTT
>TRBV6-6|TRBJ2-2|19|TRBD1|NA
CASSRPGQGALTNTGELFF
TGTGCCAGCAGTCGGCCGGGGCAGGGGGCCCTAACGAACACCGGGGAGCTGTTTTTT
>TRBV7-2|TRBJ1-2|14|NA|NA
CASSFRQGQYGYTF
TGTGCCAGCAGCTTCCGGCAGGGGCAGTATGGCTACACCTTC
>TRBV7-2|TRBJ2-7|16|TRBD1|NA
CASSLWEGGSSYEQYF
TGTGCCAGCAGCTTGTGGGAAGGGGGCTCATCCTACGAGCAGTACTTC
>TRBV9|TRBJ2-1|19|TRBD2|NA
CASSVGIAGGPPPRDEQFF
TGTGCCAGCAGCGTAGGGATCGCGGGAGGCCCCCCTCCTAGGGATGAGCAGTTCTTC
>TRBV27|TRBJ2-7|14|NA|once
CASSLGRIGDEQYF
TGTGCCAGCAGTTTGGGCCGCATTGGGGACGAGCAGTACTTC
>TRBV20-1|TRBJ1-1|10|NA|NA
CSAKAVEAFF
TGCAGTGCTAAGGCGGTGGAAGCTTTCTTT
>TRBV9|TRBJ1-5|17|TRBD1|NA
CASSLPRDRQHNQPQHF
TGTGCCAGCAGCCTGCCCCGGGACAGGCAACACAATCAGCCCCAGCATTTT
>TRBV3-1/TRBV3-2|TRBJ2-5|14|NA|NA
CASSLSYDEATQYF
TGTGCCAGCAGCTTGAGCTACGACGAGGCGACCCAGTACTTC
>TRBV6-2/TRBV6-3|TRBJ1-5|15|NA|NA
CASSRQGGTNQPQHF
TGTGCCAGCAGTCGGCAAGGGGGGACCAATCAGCCCCAGCATTTT
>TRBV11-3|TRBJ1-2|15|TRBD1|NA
CASSLEGTANYGYTF
TGTGCCAGCAGCTTGGAGGGGACAGCTAACTATGGCTACACCTTC
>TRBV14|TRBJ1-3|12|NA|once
CASSQEGPTIYF
TGTGCCAGCAGCCAAGAGGGGCCCACCATATATTTT
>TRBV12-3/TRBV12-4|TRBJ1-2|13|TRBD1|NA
CASSLLTGSGYTF
TGTGCCAGCAGTTTGCTGACAGGGAGTGGCTACACCTTC